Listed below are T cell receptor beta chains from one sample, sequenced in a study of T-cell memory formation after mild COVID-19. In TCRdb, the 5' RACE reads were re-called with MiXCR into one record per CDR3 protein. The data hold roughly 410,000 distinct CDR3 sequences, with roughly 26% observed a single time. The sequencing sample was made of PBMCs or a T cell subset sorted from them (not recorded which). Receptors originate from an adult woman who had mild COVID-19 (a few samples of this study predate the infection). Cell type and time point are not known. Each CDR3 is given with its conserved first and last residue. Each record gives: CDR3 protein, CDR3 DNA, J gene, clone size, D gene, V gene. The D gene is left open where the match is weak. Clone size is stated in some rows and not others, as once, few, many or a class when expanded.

CDR3aa: CSVEDGAGDSHYGYTF
CDR3nt: TGCAGCGTTGAAGATGGGGCCGGGGACAGTCACTATGGCTACACCTTC
j_gene: TRBJ1-2
abundance: .
d_gene: TRBD1
v_gene: TRBV29-1

CDR3aa: CSAPRDRYNEQFF
CDR3nt: TGCAGTGCTCCCCGGGACAGATACAATGAGCAGTTCTTC
j_gene: TRBJ2-1
abundance: .
d_gene: TRBD1
v_gene: TRBV20-1

CDR3aa: CASSYSSSGGAEGGYNEQFF
CDR3nt: TGTGCCAGCAGTTACTCTTCTAGCGGGGGGGCCGAGGGAGGCTACAATGAGCAGTTCTTC
j_gene: TRBJ2-1
abundance: many
d_gene: TRBD2
v_gene: TRBV6-2/TRBV6-3

CDR3aa: CATSSTRPGQRYGYTF
CDR3nt: TGTGCCACCAGCAGCACTCGACCGGGACAGAGATATGGCTACACCTTC
j_gene: TRBJ1-2
abundance: .
d_gene: TRBD1
v_gene: TRBV15

CDR3aa: CASSLGQGAAGYTF
CDR3nt: TGTGCCAGCAGCTTAGGGCAGGGGGCGGCTGGCTACACCTTC
j_gene: TRBJ1-2
abundance: .
d_gene: TRBD1
v_gene: TRBV7-9

CDR3aa: CATSELGTGGETQYF
CDR3nt: TGTGCCACCAGTGAACTAGGGACAGGGGGGGAGACCCAGTACTTC
j_gene: TRBJ2-5
abundance: .
d_gene: TRBD1
v_gene: TRBV24-1

CDR3aa: CASSLDWRSTDTQYF
CDR3nt: TGCGCCAGCAGCCTGGACTGGCGGAGCACAGATACGCAGTATTTT
j_gene: TRBJ2-3
abundance: few
d_gene: .
v_gene: TRBV5-1

CDR3aa: CASSLAAWGQGDNEQFF
CDR3nt: TGCGCCAGCAGCTTGGCAGCCTGGGGACAGGGTGACAATGAGCAGTTCTTC
j_gene: TRBJ2-1
abundance: .
d_gene: TRBD1
v_gene: TRBV5-1

CDR3aa: CSVESRSDRGAPAEQYF
CDR3nt: TGCAGCGTTGAAAGTCGGTCTGATCGGGGGGCACCCGCCGAGCAGTACTTC
j_gene: TRBJ2-7
abundance: few
d_gene: .
v_gene: TRBV29-1

CDR3aa: CASSPASGDYNEQFF
CDR3nt: TGTGCCAGCTCACCTGCTAGCGGAGATTACAATGAGCAGTTCTTC
j_gene: TRBJ2-1
abundance: .
d_gene: TRBD2
v_gene: TRBV18

CDR3aa: CASSRQALDEQFF
CDR3nt: TGTGCCAGCAGCCGCCAGGCCTTGGATGAGCAGTTCTTC
j_gene: TRBJ2-1
abundance: .
d_gene: .
v_gene: TRBV6-2/TRBV6-3

CDR3aa: CASSLEGRELPYTDTQYF
CDR3nt: TGTGCCAGCAGCTTAGAAGGTAGAGAGCTCCCCTACACAGATACGCAGTATTTT
j_gene: TRBJ2-3
abundance: once
d_gene: .
v_gene: TRBV7-2

CDR3aa: CATRGSNEAFF
CDR3nt: TGTGCCACCAGGGGTAGTAATGAAGCTTTCTTT
j_gene: TRBJ1-1
abundance: .
d_gene: .
v_gene: TRBV24-1

CDR3aa: CASSPGIAQETQYF
CDR3nt: TGTGCCAGCAGCCCCGGTATAGCCCAAGAGACCCAGTACTTC
j_gene: TRBJ2-5
abundance: many
d_gene: .
v_gene: TRBV7-3

CDR3aa: CASSVGGESYNEQFF
CDR3nt: TGTGCCAGCAGCGTCGGGGGGGAGTCCTACAATGAGCAGTTCTTC
j_gene: TRBJ2-1
abundance: .
d_gene: TRBD2
v_gene: TRBV7-2

CDR3aa: CASSVGTGGRDTQYF
CDR3nt: TGCGCCAGCAGCGTCGGGACAGGGGGTCGGGATACGCAGTATTTT
j_gene: TRBJ2-3
abundance: .
d_gene: TRBD1
v_gene: TRBV5-1

CDR3aa: CATSDPGTSLTDTQYF
CDR3nt: TGTGCCACCAGTGATCCCGGGACTTCTCTCACAGATACGCAGTATTTT
j_gene: TRBJ2-3
abundance: .
d_gene: .
v_gene: TRBV24-1

CDR3aa: CASSFGSSLDGYTF
CDR3nt: TGCGCCAGCAGCTTCGGCAGCTCCCTGGATGGCTACACCTTC
j_gene: TRBJ1-2
abundance: few
d_gene: .
v_gene: TRBV5-1

CDR3aa: CASSPRNGAGANVLTF
CDR3nt: TGTGCCAGCAGCCCCCGCAACGGGGCTGGGGCCAACGTCCTGACTTTC
j_gene: TRBJ2-6
abundance: few
d_gene: .
v_gene: TRBV12-3/TRBV12-4

CDR3aa: CAWRWGMYGYTF
CDR3nt: TGTGCCTGGAGATGGGGGATGTATGGCTACACCTTC
j_gene: TRBJ1-2
abundance: .
d_gene: .
v_gene: TRBV30

CDR3aa: CSASEDRGAYEQYF
CDR3nt: TGCAGTGCTAGTGAGGACAGGGGGGCCTACGAGCAGTACTTC
j_gene: TRBJ2-7
abundance: .
d_gene: TRBD1
v_gene: TRBV20-1

CDR3aa: CASSPGLAGHLSHEQYF
CDR3nt: TGCGCCAGCAGTCCGGGACTAGCGGGACACCTCTCCCACGAGCAGTACTTC
j_gene: TRBJ2-7
abundance: few
d_gene: TRBD2
v_gene: TRBV4-3

CDR3aa: CASSTQRGTTGELFF
CDR3nt: TGTGCCAGTAGTACACAAAGGGGAACGACCGGGGAGCTGTTTTTT
j_gene: TRBJ2-2
abundance: .
d_gene: .
v_gene: TRBV19

CDR3aa: CASRDYPNQETQYF
CDR3nt: TGTGCCAGCCGGGACTACCCGAACCAAGAGACCCAGTACTTC
j_gene: TRBJ2-5
abundance: .
d_gene: TRBD2
v_gene: TRBV19

CDR3aa: CASSLDGLLMGSSGNTIYF
CDR3nt: TGCGCCAGCAGCCTCGACGGATTGTTGATGGGTTCGTCTGGAAACACCATATATTTT
j_gene: TRBJ1-3
abundance: few
d_gene: .
v_gene: TRBV4-1

CDR3aa: CSARDRGYEQYF
CDR3nt: TGCAGTGCTAGAGATCGTGGATACGAGCAGTACTTC
j_gene: TRBJ2-7
abundance: few
d_gene: .
v_gene: TRBV20-1

CDR3aa: CASSSGQTTGELFF
CDR3nt: TGTGCCAGCAGCTCCGGACAGACAACCGGGGAGCTGTTTTTT
j_gene: TRBJ2-2
abundance: .
d_gene: .
v_gene: TRBV7-2

CDR3aa: CSVLTGTSSYNEQFF
CDR3nt: TGCAGCGTTCTCACAGGGACGAGCTCCTACAATGAGCAGTTCTTC
j_gene: TRBJ2-1
abundance: .
d_gene: .
v_gene: TRBV29-1

CDR3aa: CASSFGTSGGNTGELFF
CDR3nt: TGTGCCAGCAGTTTCGGGACTAGCGGGGGTAACACCGGGGAGCTGTTTTTT
j_gene: TRBJ2-2
abundance: .
d_gene: TRBD2
v_gene: TRBV6-5

CDR3aa: CASLRSGIETQYF
CDR3nt: TGTGCCAGTCTCAGGAGCGGGATAGAGACCCAGTACTTC
j_gene: TRBJ2-5
abundance: .
d_gene: TRBD2
v_gene: TRBV6-1

CDR3aa: CASSPWTDFYEQYF
CDR3nt: TGTGCCAGCAGTCCTTGGACAGACTTCTACGAGCAGTACTTC
j_gene: TRBJ2-7
abundance: few
d_gene: .
v_gene: TRBV5-6

CDR3aa: CASSQTRSTDTQYF
CDR3nt: TGTGCCAGCAGCCAGACTAGGAGCACAGATACGCAGTATTTT
j_gene: TRBJ2-3
abundance: few
d_gene: .
v_gene: TRBV3-1